The sequence of this T cell receptor (beta chain) was determined in a study of neurological immune-mediated disorders. Trimming stripped 0 bases from V and 5 bases from J, with 8 bases between. This CDR3 has 14 residues. CDR1 and CDR2 (germline): SGHRS, YFSETQ. This clonotype has at least ten counts. TCRdb re-called the 5' RACE reads through MiXCR, storing one row per CDR3 protein. The sample includes 90,000 to 150,000 distinct CDR3 sequences, 3% to 3.5% seen only once; the top ten take roughly 1.3%. The specimen sequenced was PBMCs. The chain is built from TRBV5-1 and TRBJ1-4, with D tentatively TRBD1 (5 bases). The sequence was obtained from a woman in her 30s with multiple sclerosis. The CDR3 DNA reads as TGCGCCAGCAGCTTGGCCCAGGGAAATGAAAAACTGTTTTTT. It translates to CASSLAQGNEKLFF.